The clone carrying this T cell receptor beta chain showed up just a few times. What it recognizes is unknown. TCRdb reprocessed the 5' RACE reads via MiXCR and lists one record per CDR3 protein. The sample holds 1.5 million or so distinct CDR3 sequences, around 29% seen once. Healthy Caucasian donors formed the entire cohort. This sample was included in a study of identical twins. The study, taken as a whole, reports: Cross-sectional statistics, not tracking of the same donors, supported the conclusions.

Germline lookup yields CDR1 DFQATT and CDR2 SNEGSKA (reference sequence). Trimming removed 5 bases at V and 0 bases at J, with 11 bases between. CDR3 length: 13 residues. Sequencing input: cord blood. The J gene is TRBJ2-7, the V gene TRBV20-1; weak D call: TRBD2 (6 bases). The source is a newborn girl in good health. The CDR3 region has the DNA TGCAGTGCTTTTAGCGGCAGCTCCTACGAGCAGTACTTC. Translation gives CSAFSGSSYEQYF.